The rows below give T cell receptor beta chains drawn from one sample of a study of T cell responses to AZD1222 COVID-19 vaccine. Generated by immunoSEQ multiplex PCR, the TCRdb table keeps only in-frame clones and is missing some. The sample lists 110,000 or so clones; around nine tenths were seen once. Source: peripheral blood, taken 28 days after the second dose of the MenACWY control vaccine. Receptors originate from an adult who received the MenACWY meningococcal vaccine as a control. The CDR3 runs from the conserved cysteine through the conserved F or W. A D gene is named only where the DNA matches it firmly. Clone size appears in some rows only: once, few, many, or a class for an expanded clone.

TRBV19	TRBD1	TRBJ1-4	once	TGTGCCAGTAGTGGGGGGGACAGGGCAACTAATGAAAAACTGTTTTTT	CASSGGDRATNEKLFF
TRBV7-9	TRBD1	TRBJ1-1	-	TGTGCCAGCAGCTCCCCAAGGGGGCTTATTCGCACTGAAGCTTTCTTT	CASSSPRGLIRTEAFF
TRBV5-5	TRBD2	TRBJ2-2	once	TGTGCCAGCAGCTTGGTAGGGAGTCTAGCGGGGCCCGGGGAGCTGTTTTTT	CASSLVGSLAGPGELFF
TRBV11-3	TRBD1	TRBJ2-3	-	TGTGCCAGCAGCTTCCGACAGGGGTCCCCAGATACGCAGTATTTT	CASSFRQGSPDTQYF
TRBV5-1	TRBD2	TRBJ2-1	-	TGCGCCAGCATGGGACTAGCGGGGCACAATGAGCAGTTCTTC	CASMGLAGHNEQFF
TRBV4-1	TRBD2	TRBJ2-1	-	TGCGCCAGCAGCCAGGGACTACTCACATACAATGAGCAGTTCTTC	CASSQGLLTYNEQFF
TRBV7-8	TRBD1	TRBJ2-1	once	TGTGCCAGCAGCTTAAGGGACAGGGCAGCCCTCTACAATGAGCAGTTCTTC	CASSLRDRAALYNEQFF
TRBV6-6	-	TRBJ1-1	-	TGTGCCAGCAGCCTAGGACGCGCTGAAGCTTTCTTT	CASSLGRAEAFF
TRBV6-1	TRBD2	TRBJ2-5	-	TGTGCCAGCAGTGAAGGTTCTTTTAGCGGGAGATCTGAGACCCAGTACTTC	CASSEGSFSGRSETQYF
TRBV4-3	-	TRBJ2-3	once	TGCGCCAGCAGCCAAGGAACGGGCCTTGGGGGTACGCAGTATTTT	CASSQGTGLGGTQYF
TRBV2	-	TRBJ1-5	-	TGTGCCAGCAGTGAAAGGGGCGCTAGCAATCAGCCCCAGCATTTT	CASSERGASNQPQHF
TRBV9	TRBD2	TRBJ2-1	-	TGTGCCAGCAGCGGGATCCGGACTAGCGGGAGGGACTTAAATGAGCAGTTCTTC	CASSGIRTSGRDLNEQFF
TRBV2	-	TRBJ1-2	once	TGTGCCAGCAGGGGGGAGGGCGGCTATGGCTACACCTTC	CASRGEGGYGYTF
TRBV24-1	-	TRBJ1-1	once	TGTGCCACCAGTGATTTAAAGGACGGTGAAGCTTTCTTT	CATSDLKDGEAFF
TRBV6-2/TRBV6-3	-	TRBJ2-1	-	TGTGCCAGCAGTTACGGTCTGGCTCCGTTCTTC	CASSYGLAPFF
TRBV5-4	TRBD1	TRBJ2-3	-	TGTGCCAGCAGCTTGCAGGGGGTAACAGATACGCAGTATTTT	CASSLQGVTDTQYF
TRBV30	-	TRBJ1-5	-	TGTGCCTGGAGTGTACCCTCGGGACACAACAATCAGCCCCAGCATTTT	CAWSVPSGHNNQPQHF
TRBV11-3	-	TRBJ2-2	-	TGTGCCAGCAGCTTAGGTGGAGGGATGTACACCGGGGAGCTGTTTTTT	CASSLGGGMYTGELFF
TRBV6-5	-	TRBJ2-1	-	TGTGCCAGCAGTTACGTGAGATTGGGGAGTGAGCAGTTCTTC	CASSYVRLGSEQFF
TRBV5-4	TRBD1	TRBJ2-7	-	TGTGCCAGCAGCCGTATCGTTCAGGGGGCGGGGTACGAGCAGTACTTC	CASSRIVQGAGYEQYF